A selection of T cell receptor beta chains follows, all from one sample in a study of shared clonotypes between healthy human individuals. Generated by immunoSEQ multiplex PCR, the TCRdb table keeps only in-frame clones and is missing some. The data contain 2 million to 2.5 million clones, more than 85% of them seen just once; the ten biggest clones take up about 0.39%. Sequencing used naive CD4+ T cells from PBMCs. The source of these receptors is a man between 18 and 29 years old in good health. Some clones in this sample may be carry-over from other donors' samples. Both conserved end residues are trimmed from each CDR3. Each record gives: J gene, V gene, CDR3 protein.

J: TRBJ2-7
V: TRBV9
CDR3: ASSVVSSSYEQY

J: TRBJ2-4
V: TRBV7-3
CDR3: ASSLIGGQNIQY

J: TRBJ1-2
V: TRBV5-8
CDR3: ASTFPGTGVYGYT

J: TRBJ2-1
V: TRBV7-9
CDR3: ASSSTPSGVNEQF

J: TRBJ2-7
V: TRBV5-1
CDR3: ASRGASYEQY

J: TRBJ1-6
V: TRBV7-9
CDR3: ASSGQVGGSPLH

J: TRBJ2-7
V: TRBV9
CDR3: ASSGTVDTSEQY

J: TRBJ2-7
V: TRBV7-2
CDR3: ASSLWGNEQY

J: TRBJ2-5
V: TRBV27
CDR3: ASSLLGEETQY

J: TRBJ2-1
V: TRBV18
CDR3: ASSPTPAGGNNEQF

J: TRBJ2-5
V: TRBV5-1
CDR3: ASSRGARETQY

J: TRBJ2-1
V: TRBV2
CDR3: ASSREREAYNEQF

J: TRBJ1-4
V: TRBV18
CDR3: ASSPPGTGWVKLF

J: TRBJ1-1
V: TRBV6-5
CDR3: ASRGRGRTEAF

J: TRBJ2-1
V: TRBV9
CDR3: ASSVLGGFYNEQF

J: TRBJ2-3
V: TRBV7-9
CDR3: ASIRRGQGTDTQY

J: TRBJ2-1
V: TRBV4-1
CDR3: ASSPIHTSYNEQF

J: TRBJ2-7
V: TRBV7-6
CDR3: ASSLAHSLYEQY